This T cell receptor beta chain was found in a study of CD8 T cells in ankylosing spondylitis. Study outcomes and limitations: Disease-linked clones proved CD8+ and comparatively uncommon in peripheral blood. Seemingly characteristic of ankylosing spondylitis blood was a TCR beta motif consisting of several highly homologous variants. Past research had described some motif variants in reactive arthritis synovial fluid and blood. Within matched ankylosing spondylitis synovial fluid, disease-linked clones were reportedly significantly enriched.

To note about this clonotype: Its antigen remains unidentified.

The CDR3 is 17 residues long. The germline gives CDR1 MNHEY, CDR2 SVGAGI. J was trimmed by 4 bases and V by 1 base; bases with no gene match: 6. MiXCR, applied by TCRdb to the 5' RACE reads, yields one record per CDR3 protein. The table has some 840,000 distinct CDR3 sequences, 10% to 15% seen once. The sequence derives from a male donor with ankylosing spondylitis. The chain combines TRBV6-5 with TRBJ1-3; 11 positions match TRBD1. The sample was blood, either unsorted or a sorted T cell fraction (not recorded which). The CDR3: CASSYWTGGAGGNTIYF. Here the CDR3 DNA reads TGTGCCAGCAGTTACTGGACAGGGGGCGCGGGAGGAAACACCATATATTTT.